Below are 20 T cell receptor beta chains sequenced from a single sample in a study of blood T cell repertoires in COVID-19. Clones were read by immunoSEQ multiplex PCR, and TCRdb kept only the in-frame ones, dropping some. The table shows around 140,000 clones, with over 70% occurring only once. Material for sequencing was PBMCs or T cells enriched from blood (not recorded which). The receptors derive from a man aged 50-59 years in a cohort exposed to, infected with or recovered from COVID-19 (not recorded which).

CDR3 bases: TGTGCCACCAGCAGCCAAGGGGGCAAGAACACCGGGGAGCTGTTTTTT. It specifies CATSSQGGKNTGELFF. The chain has TRBV15 and TRBJ2-2; 7 bases map to TRBD1. Germline V lookup: CDR1 LNHNV, CDR2 YYDKDF (reference sequence). This CDR3 is built from 16 residues. V was pared by 3 bases and J by 1 base, with 5 bases of the junction left unmatched.

The J gene is TRBJ1-5, the V gene TRBV28; the D gene is possibly TRBD1 (5 bases). V lost 4 bases and J 11 bases, leaving 18 bases between the germline ends. The CDR3 sequence is 14 residues long. Per germline, CDR1 MDHEN and CDR2 SYDVKM. The DNA of the CDR3 is TGTGCCAGCAGTTCAATACTTACAGGTGGGACCCAGCATTTT. It is translated as CASSSILTGGTQHF.

The DNA of the CDR3 is TGTGCCAGCAGTAAGGCTTCCTCCCGACTTTACAATGAGCAGTTCTTC. It codes for CASSKASSRLYNEQFF. V is TRBV27 and J is TRBJ2-1; D is undetermined. Looked up from germline, CDR1 is MNHEY and CDR2 is SMNVEV (reference sequence). The CDR3 sequence is 16 residues long. V was trimmed by 5 bases and J by 4 bases, leaving 18 bases between them.

V is TRBV5-5 and J is TRBJ2-3; no clear D gene. This CDR3 contains 17 residues. Germline V gene sequence: CDR1 SGHKS, CDR2 YYEKEE (reference sequence). With 6 bases removed from V and 2 bases from J, the gap between germline ends came to 22 bases. The CDR3 reads CASTSIQILSLTDTQYF. CDR3 bases: TGTGCCAGCACCAGTATACAGATTTTGTCCCTCACAGATACGCAGTATTTT.

CDR3 in DNA: TGCGCCAGCAGCCCCAGGGGGCAGGACTACGAGCAGTACTTC. This sequence encodes CASSPRGQDYEQYF. V gene TRBV4-1 combines with J gene TRBJ2-7, with 8 bases matching TRBD1. This CDR3 is built from 14 residues. V was clipped by 4 bases and J by 3 bases; unmatched bases: 5. The germline V gene encodes CDR1 MGHRA and CDR2 YSYEKL.

V usage is TRBV5-1 and J usage is TRBJ2-3; 9 bases line up with TRBD1. V lost 4 bases to trimming and J lost 4 bases; unmatched junction nucleotides: 4. Germline-derived CDR1 and CDR2 are SGHRS and YFSETQ. This CDR3 region has 14 residues. In DNA form, the CDR3 reads TGCGCCAGCAGCGAGGACAGGGGCTCAGATACGCAGTATTTT. This codes for CASSEDRGSDTQYF.

V is TRBV7-2 and J is TRBJ2-3; D is possibly TRBD2 (6 bases). Trimming left V 3 bases short and J 3 bases short, with 13 bases between. The CDR3 runs 15 residues. CDR1 is SGHTA, CDR2 FQGNSA, per germline. CDR3 region: CASSFSGASTDTQYF. The CDR3 DNA reads TGTGCCAGCAGCTTTAGCGGCGCTTCAACAGATACGCAGTATTTT.

J is TRBJ2-7 and V is TRBV28; 7 positions agree with TRBD1. V was clipped by 6 bases and J by 3 bases; unmatched bases: 11. Germline CDR1 and CDR2: MDHEN and SYDVKM. This CDR3 has 15 amino acids. For the CDR3, the DNA is TGTGCCAGCAGCCTTACACAGGGGCCCCGCTACGAGCAGTACTTC. Translation gives CASSLTQGPRYEQYF.

This clone was recorded only once. This chain connects TRBV6-5 to TRBJ1-4, with TRBD1 identical over 7 bases. Germline CDR1 reads MNHEY; CDR2 reads SVGAGI. The CDR3 contains 13 residues. Unmatched junction bases numbered 8, after V lost 10 bases and J lost 6 bases. The CDR3 reads CATLQGMDEKLFF. The DNA for the CDR3 is TGTGCCACCCTACAGGGGATGGATGAAAAACTGTTTTTT.

The genes are TRBV5-4 and TRBJ1-3; D not resolved. The germline V gene has CDR1 SGHNT and CDR2 YYREEE (reference sequence). The V and J ends lost 4 bases and 4 bases respectively, with 15 bases between them. This CDR3 has 15 residues. CDR3: CASSNLVGGGNTIYF. The CDR3 DNA reads TGTGCCAGCAGCAACCTGGTGGGAGGAGGAAACACCATATATTTT.

The J gene is TRBJ2-3, the V gene TRBV4-1; D unclear. V shed 1 base and J shed 4 bases, with 6 bases lying between them. The CDR3 extends over 13 amino acids. The germline gives CDR1 MGHRA, CDR2 YSYEKL. CDR3 region: CASSQGVADTQYF. CDR3 in DNA: TGCGCCAGCAGCCAAGGAGTGGCAGATACGCAGTATTTT.

The J gene is TRBJ2-1, the V gene TRBV7-2, with TRBD1 matching 9 bases. The length of the CDR3 is 16 residues. V was pared by 4 bases and J by 6 bases, with 10 bases of the junction left unmatched. The germline V gene has CDR1 SGHTA and CDR2 FQGNSA. CDR3 nucleotides: TGTGCCAGCAGCTCCTCCCGGGACAGGGCCTTCAATGAGCAGTTCTTC. Translating gives CASSSSRDRAFNEQFF.

The genes are TRBV5-4 and TRBJ2-7; TRBD1 aligns across 9 bases. CDR3 length: 14 amino acids. Losses at the gene ends were 4 bases for V and 3 bases for J; bases not matched to a gene: 5. The germline gives CDR1 SGHNT, CDR2 YYREEE (reference sequence). CDR3 DNA: TGTGCCAGCAGCGAGGGACAGGGCATCTACGAGCAGTACTTC. Translating gives CASSEGQGIYEQYF.

The gene calls are TRBV5-6 and TRBJ2-5; weak D call: TRBD2 (5 bases). CDR3 length: 14 amino acids. V lost 4 bases and J 5 bases, leaving 15 bases between the germline ends. Germline V lookup: CDR1 SGHDT, CDR2 YYEEEE. This chain's CDR3 is CASSNGLGWETQYF. The CDR3 DNA sequence: TGTGCCAGCAGCAATGGACTGGGGTGGGAGACCCAGTACTTC.

The J gene is TRBJ1-2, the V gene TRBV14, with 8 bases that match TRBD1. The germline gives CDR1 SGHDN, CDR2 FVKESK. This CDR3 has 16 residues. V was clipped by 5 bases and J by 5 bases; unmatched bases: 13. In nucleotides, the CDR3 is TGTGCCAGCAGCGTCGACAGGGGTCTGACCGCTTATGGCTACACCTTC. Translated: CASSVDRGLTAYGYTF.

Only one count was recorded for this clone. The J gene is TRBJ2-3, the V gene TRBV7-2; 8 nucleotides agree with TRBD2. Germline values: CDR1 SGHTA, CDR2 FQGNSA. J was trimmed by 2 bases and V by 3 bases; bases with no gene match: 16. The CDR3 consists of 19 residues. CDR3 DNA sequence: TGTGCCAGCAGCTTTTCAACGGGAGGGCCACGTTTCGCCACAGATACGCAGTATTTT. Its protein is CASSFSTGGPRFATDTQYF.

The V and J genes are TRBV15 and TRBJ2-5, with 7 bases that match TRBD2. There are 16 residues in the CDR3. Germline trimming cut 5 bases from V and 0 bases from J; bases unmatched to any gene: 9. CDR1 and CDR2 (germline): LNHNV, YYDKDF (reference sequence). CDR3: CATSLGLADYQETQYF. CDR3 DNA: TGTGCCACCAGCCTAGGGCTAGCGGACTACCAAGAGACCCAGTACTTC.

This clone was seen more than once but under ten times. J is TRBJ1-2 and V is TRBV5-6; TRBD1 matches 7 bases. The J segment lost 4 bases and the V segment lost 3 bases, leaving 3 bases of the junction unmatched. The CDR3 consists of 13 residues. Per the germline V gene, CDR1 is SGHDT and CDR2 is YYEEEE. CDR3: CASSSGTVYGYTF. The DNA of the CDR3 is TGTGCCAGCAGCTCCGGGACAGTCTATGGCTACACCTTC.

This clone was detected a few times. The V gene is TRBV5-6, the J gene TRBJ1-2; D not resolved. CDR3 length: 13 amino acids. V gave up 1 base and J gave up 4 bases, with 8 bases separating them. Germline V gene sequence: CDR1 SGHDT, CDR2 YYEEEE. The CDR3 protein is CASSLNKPYGYTF. In DNA form, the CDR3 reads TGTGCCAGCAGCTTGAACAAACCCTATGGCTACACCTTC.

J is TRBJ2-7 and V is TRBV4-3, with 8 bases aligning to TRBD2. The CDR3 has 16 amino acids. From germline, CDR1 is LGHNA and CDR2 YSLEER. Trimming took 1 base from V and 0 from J; bases not matched to a gene: 5. The DNA for the CDR3 is TGCGCCAGCAGCCAAGGACTAGCGCATAGCTCCTACGAGCAGTACTTC. It translates to CASSQGLAHSSYEQYF.